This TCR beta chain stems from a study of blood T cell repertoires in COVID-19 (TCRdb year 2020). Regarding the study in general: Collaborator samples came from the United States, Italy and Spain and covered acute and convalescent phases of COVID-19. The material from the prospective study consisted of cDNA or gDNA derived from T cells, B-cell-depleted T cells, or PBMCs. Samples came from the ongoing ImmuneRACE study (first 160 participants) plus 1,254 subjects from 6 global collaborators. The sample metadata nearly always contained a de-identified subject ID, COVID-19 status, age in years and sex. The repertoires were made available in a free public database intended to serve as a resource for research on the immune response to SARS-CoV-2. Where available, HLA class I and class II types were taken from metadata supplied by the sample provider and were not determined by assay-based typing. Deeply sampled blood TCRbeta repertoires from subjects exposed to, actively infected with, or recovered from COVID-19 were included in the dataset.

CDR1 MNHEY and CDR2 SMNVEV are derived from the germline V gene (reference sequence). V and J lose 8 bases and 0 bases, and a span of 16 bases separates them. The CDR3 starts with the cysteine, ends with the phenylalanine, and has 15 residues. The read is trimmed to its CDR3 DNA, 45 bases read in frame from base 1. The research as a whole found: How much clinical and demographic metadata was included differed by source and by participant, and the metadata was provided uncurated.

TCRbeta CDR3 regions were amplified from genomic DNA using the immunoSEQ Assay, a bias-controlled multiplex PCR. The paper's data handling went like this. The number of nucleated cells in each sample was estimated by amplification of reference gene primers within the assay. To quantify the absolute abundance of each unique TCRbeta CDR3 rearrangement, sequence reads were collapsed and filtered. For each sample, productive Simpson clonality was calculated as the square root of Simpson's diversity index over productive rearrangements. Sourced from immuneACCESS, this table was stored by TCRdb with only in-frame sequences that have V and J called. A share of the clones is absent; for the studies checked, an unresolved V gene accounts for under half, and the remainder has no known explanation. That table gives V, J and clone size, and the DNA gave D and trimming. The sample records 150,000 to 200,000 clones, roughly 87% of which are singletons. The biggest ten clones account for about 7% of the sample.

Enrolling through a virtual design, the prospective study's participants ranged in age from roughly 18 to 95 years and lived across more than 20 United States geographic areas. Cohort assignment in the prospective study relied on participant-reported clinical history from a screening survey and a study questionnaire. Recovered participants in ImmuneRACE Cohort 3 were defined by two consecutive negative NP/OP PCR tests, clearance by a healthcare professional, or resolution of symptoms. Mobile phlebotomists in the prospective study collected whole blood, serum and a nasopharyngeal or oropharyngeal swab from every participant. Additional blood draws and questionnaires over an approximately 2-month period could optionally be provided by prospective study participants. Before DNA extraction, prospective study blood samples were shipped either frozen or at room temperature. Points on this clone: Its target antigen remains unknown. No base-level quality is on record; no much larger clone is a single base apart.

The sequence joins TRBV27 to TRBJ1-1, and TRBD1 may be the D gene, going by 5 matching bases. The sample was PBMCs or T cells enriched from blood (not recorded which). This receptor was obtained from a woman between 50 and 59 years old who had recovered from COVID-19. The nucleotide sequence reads TGTGCCAGCCGGGCGGGGGGACTCTTGAACACTGAAGCTTTCTTT. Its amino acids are CASRAGGLLNTEAFF.